Detailed here is one T cell receptor (beta chain). These data are taken from a study of blood T cell repertoires in COVID-19. Whole-study context: There were acute and convalescent COVID-19 samples, and they came from the United States, Italy and Spain. Nucleic acid was either cDNA or gDNA, and it came from T cells, B-cell-depleted T cells, or PBMCs.

This CDR3 has 18 residues. Germline V lookup: CDR1 LGHDT, CDR2 YNNKEL (reference sequence). J lost 0 bases, V lost 1 base, and 4 bases had no gene match. Original handling: Amplification with reference gene primers provided the estimates of nucleated cell counts. The repertoire was sequenced with immunoSEQ multiplex PCR; TCRdb's copy has only in-frame clones and lacks some. The V and J calls and clone size are taken from that table; D and trimming were inferred from the DNA. This sample yields 99,000 or so clones, of which roughly 80% are seen a single time; 15% belongs to the top ten. Sequenced material: peripheral blood. The J gene is TRBJ2-6, the V gene TRBV3-1 (or the pseudogene TRBV3-2); 9 bases line up with TRBD2. The origin of this receptor is a woman aged 80 or over with acute or convalescent COVID-19. CDR3 region: CASSQVAGAPSGANVLTF. DNA for the CDR3: TGTGCCAGCAGCCAAGTAGCGGGAGCACCCTCTGGGGCCAACGTCCTGACTTTC.